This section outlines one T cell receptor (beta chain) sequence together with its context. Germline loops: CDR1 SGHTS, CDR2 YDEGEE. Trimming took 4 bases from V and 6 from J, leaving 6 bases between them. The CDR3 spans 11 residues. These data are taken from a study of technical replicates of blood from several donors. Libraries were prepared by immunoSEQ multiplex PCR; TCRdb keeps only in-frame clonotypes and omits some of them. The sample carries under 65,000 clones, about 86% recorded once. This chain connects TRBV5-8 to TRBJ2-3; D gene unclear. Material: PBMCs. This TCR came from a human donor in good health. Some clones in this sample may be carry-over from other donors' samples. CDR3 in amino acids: CASSPRDTQYF. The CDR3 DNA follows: TGTGCCAGCAGCCCTCGGGATACGCAGTATTTT.